Sequencing of this T cell receptor beta chain was carried out in a study of Graves' ophthalmopathy and Graves' hyperthyroidism. Study outcomes and limitations: Discrimination between ophthalmopathy and stable hyperthyroidism by a 13-signature model showed about 88% sensitivity and 65% to 84% specificity.

Amplifying from RNA transcripts, the study obtained TCR beta CDR3 regions. An opening RT-PCR round employed HTBI primers and preceded a second-round multiplex PCR. One entry per CDR3 protein, called by TCRdb with MiXCR from the multiplex PCR reads. The data hold 200,000 to 250,000 distinct CDR3 sequences, with roughly a fifth observed a single time. The sample holds many counts of this clonotype. The antigen is not known. The clonotype originates from a woman aged 45-65 years with Graves' ophthalmopathy. Sequenced sample: peripheral blood.

CDR3 amino acids: CASTRTGGANVLTF. CDR3 in DNA: TGCGCCAGTACAAGGACTGGTGGGGCCAACGTCCTGACTTTC. The rearrangement links TRBV5-1 to TRBJ2-6; D might be TRBD2 (5 bases). Deletions cut 8 bases from V and 3 bases from J, with 12 bases between. The CDR3 has 14 amino acids. The germline V gene has CDR1 SGHRS and CDR2 YFSETQ. Full variable domain (missing parts from reference TRBV5-1 and TRBJ2-6): KAGVTQTPRYLIKTRGQQVTLSCSPISGHRSVSWYQQTPGQGLQFLFEYFSETQRNKGNFPGRFSGRQFSNSRSEMNVSTLELGDSALYLCASTRTGGANVLTFGAGSRLTVL.